The 14 T cell receptor beta chains below come from one sample, sequenced in a study of CD8+ T cells in alopecia areata. RNA was isolated and reverse transcribed to cDNA, the sequencing template. TCRdb keeps only in-frame clones here, not all; method: immunoSEQ multiplex PCR. Of hundreds of thousands of clones listed, 50% to 60% were seen once; the top ten hold just over 0.45%. The sequenced sample was CD4+ T cells sorted from blood, obtained at week 0. The receptor source for this set is a human donor with alopecia areata.

The chain carries TRBV20-1 and TRBJ1-1; D not resolved. CDR3 length: 11 amino acids. Germline assignment: CDR1 DFQATT and CDR2 SNEGSKA (reference sequence). The V end was cut by 3 bases, the J end by 11 bases, with 13 bases between. The DNA for the CDR3 is TGCAGTGCTAGGGACGGAACCCGGGCTTTCTTT. As protein: CSARDGTRAFF.

A note on this clone: At the DNA level, this CDR3 is encoded by other sequences in the same sample as well. The J gene is TRBJ1-2, the V gene TRBV18; weak D call: TRBD1 (5 bases). V was clipped by 2 bases and J by 0 bases, with 7 bases between them. The CDR3 has 14 amino acids. Germline CDR1 reads KGHSH; CDR2 reads LQKENI. CDR3 DNA: TGTGCCAGCTCACCAGGGGGAGCTAACTATGGCTACACCTTC. It codes for CASSPGGANYGYTF.

The CDR3 nucleotides are TGTGCCGGAATAGCGGGAGGCGGGGAGCTGTTTTTT. Protein: CAGIAGGGELFF. The chain joins TRBV30 to TRBJ2-2; the match to TRBD2 covers 10 bases. The CDR3 contains 12 residues. The V gene end was trimmed by 8 bases and the J gene end by 7 bases; junction bases not matched to a gene: 4. CDR1 and CDR2 from the germline V gene are GTSNPN and SVGIG (reference sequence).

The sample holds a few counts of this clone. The V call is TRBV29-1, the J call TRBJ2-5; the D gene could be TRBD1 or TRBD2 (5 bases each). The CDR3 is 14 amino acids. Germline assignment: CDR1 SQVTM and CDR2 ANQGSEA. V dropped 6 bases and J dropped 5 bases, with 19 bases sitting between them. CDR3 sequence reads: CSVILGPMGETQYF. The CDR3 bases are TGCAGCGTCATCCTGGGACCTATGGGGGAGACCCAGTACTTC.

Remarks on this clone: Other nucleotide sequences in the sample specify the same CDR3. V and J are TRBV6-5 and TRBJ2-7; D call uncertain. The CDR3 sequence is 11 residues long. Germline assignment: CDR1 MNHEY and CDR2 SVGAGI. V was shortened by 3 bases and J by 5 bases, with 5 bases between the two germline ends. For the CDR3, the DNA is TGTGCCAGCAGTTATGGACACGAGCAGTACTTC. Translated, it gives CASSYGHEQYF.

This clone was detected a few times. This chain's CDR3 is CAIQGAAYGYTF. The CDR3 DNA follows: TGTGCCATTCAGGGGGCTGCCTATGGCTACACCTTC. The chain uses TRBV6-6 and TRBJ1-2, with 8 bases aligning to TRBD1. CDR1 is MNHNY and CDR2 is SVGAGI in the germline V gene (reference sequence). The J segment lost 4 bases and the V segment lost 10 bases, leaving 5 bases of the junction unmatched. The CDR3 has 12 amino acids.

The rearrangement links TRBV30 to TRBJ1-1; tentative D call: TRBD1 (6 bases). The CDR3 runs to 13 residues. Germline-derived CDR1 and CDR2 are GTSNPN and SVGIG (reference sequence). V was pared by 5 bases and J by 7 bases, with 17 bases between. The CDR3 coding sequence is TGTGCCTGGGGCCCCGGGACACCCAGTGAAGCTTTCTTT. Translation gives CAWGPGTPSEAFF.

This clone was picked up a small number of times. The chain recombines TRBV2 with TRBJ2-6; D possibly corresponds to TRBD1 (6 bases). The CDR3 is 14 amino acids. Per the germline V gene, CDR1 is SNHLY and CDR2 is FYNNEI. V dropped 6 bases and J dropped 4 bases, with 10 bases sitting between them. Written as DNA, the CDR3 is TGTGCCAGCAGGACCGGGACAGGGGCCAACGTCCTGACTTTC. It encodes CASRTGTGANVLTF.

The rearrangement uses TRBV6-4 and TRBJ2-7; D might be TRBD1 or TRBD2, each matching 5 bases. This CDR3 region has 15 residues. V was clipped by 8 bases and J by 2 bases, with 19 bases between them. Per germline, CDR1 MRHNA and CDR2 SNTAGT. This CDR3 is CASVYSGGETYEQYF. For the CDR3, the DNA is TGTGCCAGCGTGTATAGTGGGGGAGAGACCTACGAGCAGTACTTC.

This clone was detected ten times or more. The V and J genes are TRBV5-1 and TRBJ2-1; 11 bases fit TRBD2. Germline lookup yields CDR1 SGHRS and CDR2 YFSETQ. V gave up 2 bases and J gave up 2 bases; unmatched junction bases: 3. This CDR3 has 16 amino acids. In DNA form, the CDR3 reads TGCGCCAGCAGCTTCGGGGGACTAGCGGCCTACAATGAGCAGTTCTTC. It is translated as CASSFGGLAAYNEQFF.

This clone was seen a few times. In the same sample, other DNA sequences code for this CDR3. The chain carries TRBV29-1 and TRBJ1-1; tentative D call: TRBD1 (6 bases). This CDR3 spans 12 amino acids. Germline V gene sequence: CDR1 SQVTM, CDR2 ANQGSEA. Trimming cost V 4 bases and J 1 base, with 7 bases left between them. CDR3 DNA: TGCAGCGTTGGACAGGCGAACACTGAAGCTTTCTTT. It yields the protein CSVGQANTEAFF.

The DNA of the CDR3 is TGTGCCAGTACCAGGATGACAGGGGGTCATCAGCCCCAGCATTTT. This translates into CASTRMTGGHQPQHF. The rearrangement uses TRBV19 and TRBJ1-5; the match to TRBD1 covers 9 bases. V was pared by 7 bases and J by 5 bases, with 9 bases of the junction left unmatched. CDR1 is LNHDA, CDR2 SQIVND, per germline (reference sequence). CDR3 length: 15 amino acids.

The gene calls are TRBV7-8 and TRBJ2-3, with TRBD2 matching 7 bases. After removal of 1 base from V and 4 bases from J, the junction contained 8 bases not matched to a gene. Germline V gene lookup returns CDR1 SGHVS and CDR2 FQNEAQ. This CDR3 has 16 amino acids. The CDR3 DNA reads as TGTGCCAGCAGCTTAGGGTCTAGCGGTGGGGCAGATACGCAGTATTTT. The encoded protein is CASSLGSSGGADTQYF.

This clone was recorded a few times. This chain connects TRBV10-3 to TRBJ2-7; D is perhaps TRBD1 (6 bases). The germline V gene has CDR1 ENHRY and CDR2 SYGVKD. The CDR3 runs to 14 residues. V gave up 4 bases and J gave up 3 bases, with 13 bases separating them. DNA of the CDR3: TGTGCCATCAGTGCCGGGACACAGGTCTACGAGCAGTACTTC. Translated: CAISAGTQVYEQYF.